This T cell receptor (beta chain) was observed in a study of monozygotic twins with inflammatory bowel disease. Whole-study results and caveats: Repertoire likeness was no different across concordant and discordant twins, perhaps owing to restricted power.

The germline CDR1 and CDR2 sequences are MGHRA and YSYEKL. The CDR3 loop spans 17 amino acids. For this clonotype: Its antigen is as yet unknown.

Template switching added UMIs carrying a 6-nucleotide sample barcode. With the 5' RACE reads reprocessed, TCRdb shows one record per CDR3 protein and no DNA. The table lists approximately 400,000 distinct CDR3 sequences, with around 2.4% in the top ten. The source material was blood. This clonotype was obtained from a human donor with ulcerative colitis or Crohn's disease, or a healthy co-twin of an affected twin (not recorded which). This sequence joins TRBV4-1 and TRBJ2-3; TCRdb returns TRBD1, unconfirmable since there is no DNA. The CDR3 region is CASSQGGTGGVADTQYF.